The 8 T cell receptor beta chains below all came from one sample that was sequenced in a study of CD8+ T cells in alopecia areata. Treatment defined: oral pan-JAK inhibitor, 5-10 mg twice daily. cDNA serving as the sequencing template came from extracted, reverse transcribed RNA. Sequenced by immunoSEQ multiplex PCR; TCRdb stores in-frame clones only, minus some. This table has 60,000 to 85,000 clones, 29% appearing once. Sample: CD8+ T cells sorted from blood, taken at week 4, from a patient treated with tofacitinib. Receptor source: a human donor with alopecia areata.

This clone has only a few counts. The chain couples TRBV30 to TRBJ1-5; a weak D match, TRBD1 (5 bases). The CDR3 runs to 14 residues. V lost 4 bases to trimming and J lost 2 bases, with 12 bases between them. Germline V gene sequence: CDR1 GTSNPN, CDR2 SVGIG (reference sequence). CDR3 loop: CAWTSGLGNQPQHF. CDR3 DNA: TGTGCCTGGACCTCAGGGCTGGGCAATCAGCCCCAGCATTTT.

V is TRBV30 and J is TRBJ2-4; possibly TRBD2 for D (5 bases). CDR3 size: 15 residues. The V end was cut by 2 bases, the J end by 0 bases, with 11 bases between. The germline V gene encodes CDR1 GTSNPN and CDR2 SVGIG (reference sequence). For the CDR3, the DNA is TGTGCCTGGAGTTTCGGTGGACTAGCCAAAAACATTCAGTACTTC. Its protein is CAWSFGGLAKNIQYF.

The chain employs TRBV9 and TRBJ1-3; D remains ambiguous. This CDR3 comprises 13 residues. V lost 3 bases to trimming and J lost 4 bases, with 8 bases between them. Germline values: CDR1 SGDLS, CDR2 YYNGEE. The CDR3 coding sequence is TGTGCCAGCAGCGGTGGGTCCGGAAACACCATATATTTT. It specifies CASSGGSGNTIYF.

This clone was found a few times. V gene TRBV27 combines with J gene TRBJ1-1, with D uncertain. The CDR3 has 11 amino acids. Germline V gene lookup returns CDR1 MNHEY and CDR2 SMNVEV (reference sequence). CDR3 bases: TGTGCTTCGGGCGCGGGGACTGAAGCTTTCTTT. Its translation: CASGAGTEAFF.

The chain uses TRBV4-3 and TRBJ2-2, with TRBD2 matching 10 bases. The CDR3 is 17 amino acids. With 0 bases clipped from V and 5 bases from J, the junction kept 6 bases outside the gene matches. The germline CDR1 and CDR2 sequences are LGHNA and YSLEER. The CDR3 spells CASSQELAGTGTGELFF. Here the CDR3 DNA reads TGCGCCAGCAGCCAAGAACTAGCGGGAACCGGAACCGGGGAGCTGTTTTTT.

This clone was counted between two and nine times. J is TRBJ2-7 and V is TRBV13; D remains ambiguous. The V gene's germline CDR1 is PRHDT and CDR2 FYEKMQ (reference sequence). The V and J ends lost 4 bases and 3 bases respectively, with 16 bases between them. The CDR3 sequence is 15 residues long. In nucleotides, the CDR3 is TGTGCCAGCAGCTCCCTCGGCGGTTCCGACTACGAGCAGTACTTC. It codes for CASSSLGGSDYEQYF.

As concerns this clone: Other DNA sequences in the sample encode the same CDR3. The chain recombines TRBV29-1 with TRBJ2-7, with TRBD2 matching over 8 bases. This CDR3 is 13 amino acids long. J gave up 4 bases and V 1 base, and 3 bases lay outside the gene matches. Per the germline V gene, CDR1 is SQVTM and CDR2 is ANQGSEA. In DNA form, the CDR3 reads TGCAGCGTTGAAGCGGGAGGGCCGTACGAGCAGTACTTC. Translating it yields CSVEAGGPYEQYF.

This chain joins TRBV29-1 and TRBJ2-5; 7 bases match TRBD1. The end of the DNA is better explained by TRBJ2-7, so the J call may be wrong. Per the germline V gene, CDR1 is SQVTM and CDR2 is ANQGSEA. The CDR3 has 13 residues. CDR3 region: CSVAPGTEYEQYF. Here the CDR3 DNA reads TGCAGCGTTGCCCCGGGGACAGAGTACGAGCAGTACTTC.